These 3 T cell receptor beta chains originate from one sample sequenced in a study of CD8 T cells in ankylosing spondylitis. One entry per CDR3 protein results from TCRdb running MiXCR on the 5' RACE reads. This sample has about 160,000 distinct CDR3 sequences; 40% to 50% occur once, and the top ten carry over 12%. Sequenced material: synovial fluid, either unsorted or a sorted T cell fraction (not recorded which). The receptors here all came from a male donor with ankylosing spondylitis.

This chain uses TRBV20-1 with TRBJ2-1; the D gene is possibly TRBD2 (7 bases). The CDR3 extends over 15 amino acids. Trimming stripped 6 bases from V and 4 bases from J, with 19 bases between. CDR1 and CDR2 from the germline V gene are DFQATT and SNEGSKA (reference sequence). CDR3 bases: TGCAGTGCCCCCGGGGGGCCCACGGGGTACAATGAGCAGTTCTTC. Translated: CSAPGGPTGYNEQFF.

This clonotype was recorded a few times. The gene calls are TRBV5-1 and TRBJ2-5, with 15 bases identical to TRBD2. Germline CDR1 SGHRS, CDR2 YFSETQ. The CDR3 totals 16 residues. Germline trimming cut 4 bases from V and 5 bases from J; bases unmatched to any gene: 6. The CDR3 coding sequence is TGCGCCAGCAGCCATGGACTAGCGGGGGGGCCGGAGACCCAGTACTTC. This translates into CASSHGLAGGPETQYF.

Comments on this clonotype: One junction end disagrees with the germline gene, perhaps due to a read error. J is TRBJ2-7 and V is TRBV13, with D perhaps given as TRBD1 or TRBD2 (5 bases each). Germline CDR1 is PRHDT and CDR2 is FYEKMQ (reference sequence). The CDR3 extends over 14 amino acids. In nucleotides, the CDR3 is TGTGCCAGCAGCCTCGGGACGCCTGGCTACGAGCGGTACTTC. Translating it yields CASSLGTPGYERYF.